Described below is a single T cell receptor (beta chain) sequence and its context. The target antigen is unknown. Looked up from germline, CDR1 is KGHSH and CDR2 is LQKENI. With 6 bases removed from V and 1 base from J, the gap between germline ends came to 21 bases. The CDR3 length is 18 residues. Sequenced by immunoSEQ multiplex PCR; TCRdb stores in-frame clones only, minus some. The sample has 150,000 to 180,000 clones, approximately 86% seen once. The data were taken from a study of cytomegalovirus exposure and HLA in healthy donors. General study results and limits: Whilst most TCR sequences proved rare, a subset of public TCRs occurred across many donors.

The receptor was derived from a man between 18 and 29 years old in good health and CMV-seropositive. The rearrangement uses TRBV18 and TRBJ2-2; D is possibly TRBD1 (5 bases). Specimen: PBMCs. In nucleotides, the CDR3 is TGTGCCAGCTCTTCCCAAAGGGGCAAATCGGTGAACACCGGGGAGCTGTTTTTT. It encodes CASSSQRGKSVNTGELFF.